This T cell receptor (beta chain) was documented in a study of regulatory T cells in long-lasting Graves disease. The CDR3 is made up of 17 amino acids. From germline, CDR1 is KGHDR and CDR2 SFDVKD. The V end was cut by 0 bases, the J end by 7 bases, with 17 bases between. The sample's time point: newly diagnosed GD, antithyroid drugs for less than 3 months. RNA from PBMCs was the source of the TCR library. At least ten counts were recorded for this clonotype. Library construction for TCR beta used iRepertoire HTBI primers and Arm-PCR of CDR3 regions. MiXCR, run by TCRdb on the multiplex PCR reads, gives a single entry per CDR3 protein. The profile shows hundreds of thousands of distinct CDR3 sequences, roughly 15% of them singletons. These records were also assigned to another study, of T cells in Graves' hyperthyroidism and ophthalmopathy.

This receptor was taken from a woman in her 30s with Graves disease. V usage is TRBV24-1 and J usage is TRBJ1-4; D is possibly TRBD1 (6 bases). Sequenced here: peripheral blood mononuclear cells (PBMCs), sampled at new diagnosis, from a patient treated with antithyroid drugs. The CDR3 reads CATSDLGQGKIGEKLFF. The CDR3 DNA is TGTGCCACCAGTGATTTGGGTCAGGGGAAGATAGGTGAAAAACTGTTTTTT.